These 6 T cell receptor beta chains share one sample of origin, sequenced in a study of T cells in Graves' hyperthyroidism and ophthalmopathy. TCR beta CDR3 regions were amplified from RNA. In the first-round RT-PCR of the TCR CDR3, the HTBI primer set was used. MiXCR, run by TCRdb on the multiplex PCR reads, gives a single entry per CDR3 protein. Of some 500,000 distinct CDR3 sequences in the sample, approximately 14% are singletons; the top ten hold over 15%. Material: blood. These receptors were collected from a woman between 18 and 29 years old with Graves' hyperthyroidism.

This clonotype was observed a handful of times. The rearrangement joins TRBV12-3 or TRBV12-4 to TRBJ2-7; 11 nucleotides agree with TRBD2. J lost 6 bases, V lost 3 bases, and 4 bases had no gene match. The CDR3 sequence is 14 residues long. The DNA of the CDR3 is TGTGCCAGCAGTTTTAGCGGGAGGGCCGTCGAGCAGTACTTC. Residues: CASSFSGRAVEQYF.

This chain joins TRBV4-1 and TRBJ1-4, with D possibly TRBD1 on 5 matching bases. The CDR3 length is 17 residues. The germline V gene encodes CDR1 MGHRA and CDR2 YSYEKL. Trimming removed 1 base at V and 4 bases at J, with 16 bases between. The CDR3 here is CASSQVRSGLVNEKLFF. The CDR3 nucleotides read TGCGCCAGCAGCCAAGTCCGATCAGGGCTTGTTAATGAAAAACTGTTTTTT.

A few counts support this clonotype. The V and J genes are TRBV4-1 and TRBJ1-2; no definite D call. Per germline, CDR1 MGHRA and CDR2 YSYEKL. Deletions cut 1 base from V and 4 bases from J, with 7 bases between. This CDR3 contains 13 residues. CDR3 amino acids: CASSQVGSYGYTF. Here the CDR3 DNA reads TGCGCCAGCAGCCAAGTTGGTAGCTATGGCTACACCTTC.

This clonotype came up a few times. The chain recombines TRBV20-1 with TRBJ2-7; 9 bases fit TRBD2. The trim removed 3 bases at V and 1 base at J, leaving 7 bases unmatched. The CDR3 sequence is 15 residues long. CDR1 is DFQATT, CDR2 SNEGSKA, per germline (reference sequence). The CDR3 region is CSASPGTSQSYEQYF. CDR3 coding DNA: TGCAGTGCTAGCCCAGGGACTAGCCAATCCTACGAGCAGTACTTC.

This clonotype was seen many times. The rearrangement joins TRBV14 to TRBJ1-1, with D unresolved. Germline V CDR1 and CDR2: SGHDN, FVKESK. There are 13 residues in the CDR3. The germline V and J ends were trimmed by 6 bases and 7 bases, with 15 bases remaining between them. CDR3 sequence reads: CASSVGRPFEAFF. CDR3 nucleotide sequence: TGTGCCAGCAGTGTAGGACGGCCCTTTGAAGCTTTCTTT.

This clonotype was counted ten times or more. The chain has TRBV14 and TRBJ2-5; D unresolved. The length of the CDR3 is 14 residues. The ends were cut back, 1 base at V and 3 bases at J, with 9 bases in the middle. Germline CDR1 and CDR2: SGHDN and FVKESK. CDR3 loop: CASSQVRTEETQYF. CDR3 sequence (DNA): TGTGCCAGCAGCCAAGTCAGGACCGAAGAGACCCAGTACTTC.